This T cell receptor (beta chain) derives from a study of technical replicates of blood from a few donors. Profiled with immunoSEQ multiplex PCR; TCRdb holds only in-frame clones, not every one. The sample carries 65,000 to 95,000 clones, 95% to 97% recorded once. Per the germline V gene, CDR1 is MNHEY and CDR2 is SMNVEV (reference sequence). With 3 bases clipped from V and 1 base from J, the junction kept 2 bases outside the gene matches. CDR3 size: 15 residues. The TCR sequence derives from a human donor in good health. Sequencing was performed on T cells isolated from PBMCs. The chain uses TRBV27 and TRBJ2-3; 9 bases map to TRBD2. CDR3 sequence: CASSLLAGGTDTQYF. The CDR3 DNA sequence: TGTGCCAGCAGTTTGTTAGCGGGGGGCACAGATACGCAGTATTTT.